This T cell receptor (beta chain) was obtained from a study of shared clonotypes between healthy human individuals (dated by TCRdb to 2018 to 2020). For the study in its entirety: The cohort included a few men and two women between 18 and 49 years of age. Between about 0.8 and 9 billion PBMCs per donor were obtained by leukapheresis. For each donor, CD4 naive and CD4 memory were each given three plates, CD8 naive was given two plates, and CD8 memory was given one plate. Blood TCR repertoires of roughly five healthy adults were deeply sequenced to estimate repertoire size and the extent of clonotype sharing between individuals. To increase sequencing depth and limit assay-specific biases, different laboratories used diverse techniques to prepare libraries and sequence TCR repertoires. What the study reported, not specific to this receptor: Higher generation probabilities were observed for clonotypes shared by all four sorted-subset donors than for non-shared clonotypes. Pairwise subsampling indicated that sequencing depth was expected to affect the degree of clonotype sharing among donors. Even with the large sequencing depth, rarefaction of the sorted-subset datasets indicated that sequencing was incomplete. Estimated clonotype richness was generally larger for naive than for memory subsets. The small number of donors limited the genetic and exposure-history diversity represented. Sharing across four donors was observed for approximately 5% of naive CD4, 3.5% of naive CD8, about 2.5% of memory CD4, and 0.4% of memory CD8 clonotypes. Sampling was restricted to blood, and TCR repertoires in tissue are likely to differ from TCR repertoires in blood.

The CDR3 runs 13 residues from the cysteine to the phenylalanine. The kept DNA is CDR3 alone, 39 bases in frame from the first base. Trimming at the junction amounts to 3 bases on V and 4 bases on J, and the germline ends lie 8 bases apart. In the germline V gene, CDR1 corresponds to SGHRS and CDR2 to YFSETQ. Details on this clone: This receptor's antigen is unknown. It has no much larger one-base neighbor in the sample; base qualities were not kept.

The donors were healthy, HIV-negative adults who had no recently reported acute infections or vaccinations. Only Caucasian adults living in Nashville, Tennessee, USA were represented among the donors. Magnetic negative selection was used to enrich CD4+ T cells, after which naive cells were positively selected on CD45RA and the negative fraction became the memory subset. Blood was collected by leukapheresis, and PBMCs were isolated by Ficoll-Histopaque density gradient centrifugation and then cryopreserved in liquid nitrogen vapor phase. Purity and quantity of every magnetically sorted T cell population were checked by analytical flow cytometry. Genomic DNA was isolated from every sorted fraction and measured by UV absorbance on a Nanodrop 2000c. Using the deep immunoSEQ assay, TCR CDR3 regions were amplified from genomic DNA by multiplex PCR. For each cell subset, the extracted genomic DNA was distributed evenly across all wells of several immunoSEQ 96-well plates, and each plate served as one replicate. For sorted subsets, 200 to 250 ng genomic DNA, equal to 30,000 to 35,000 T cell genomes, was loaded into each replicate PCR. Purified libraries were measured with a Qubit 3.0 fluorometer, size-checked on a Bioanalyzer 2100, and measured again with the KAPA Library Quantification kit. Each immunoSEQ 96-well plate was sequenced on its own single-read 150-cycle Illumina NextSeq 550 flow cell. Processing in the source paper ran as follows. Because only junctional sequences without quality scores were contained in the immunoSEQ output, filtering matching that applied to full-length reads could not be performed. Sequences were annotated with PyIR, a Python wrapper for IgBLAST v1.9, using IMGT germline references to assign V/J genes and CDR3. Reads were filtered out if the reads had weak V/J assignments (E-value above 1e-6), no CDR3, stop codons, out-of-frame junctions, or ambiguous translated residues. V3J clonotypes were defined as sequences sharing an identical inferred V gene, J gene, and CDR3 amino acid sequence. The percentage overlap between two repertoires was calculated by dividing the number of shared unique clonotypes by the size of the smaller repertoire. Richness of each repertoire was evaluated using RTK rarefaction, the Chao1 estimator, and Recon v2.1 estimates of unobserved clonotypes. For all TCRbeta clonotypes obtained by the gDNA method from a handful of donors, generation probabilities were computed with OLGA. In TCRdb, the immuneACCESS table is reduced to in-frame sequences with V and J assigned. These tables do not hold every clone; where another copy was compared, an unresolved V gene accounts for under half, and the others remain unexplained. V, J and clone size reflect that table, while D and trimming were determined from the DNA. The sample records about 1.4 million clones, around 97% of which are singletons. The ten largest clones represent approximately 1.2% of the sample.

The TCR comes from a man aged 25-45 years in good health. The sequenced sample consisted of naive CD4+ T cells sorted from blood. Sample cell subset or site, as interpreted from the label and publication: CD45RA+ positively selected. This chain joins TRBV5-1 to TRBJ1-5, with the D gene call left open. The nucleotide sequence reads TGCGCCAGCAGCTACAACGAAAATCAGCCCCAGCATTTT. The encoded protein is CASSYNENQPQHF.